The next 22 T cell receptor beta chains were all read from a single sample in a study of a mutant IDH1 vaccine in newly diagnosed glioma. For these TCRs, the target antigens are not known. Time point specified: week 11, during vaccination. Alongside topical imiquimod, each dose of vaccine comprised 300 ug of mutant IDH1 20-mer peptide. The protocol was immunoSEQ multiplex PCR, while the TCRdb copy is restricted to in-frame clones and leaves out a portion. The sample lists fewer than 65,000 clones, over 70% occurring once. Sequenced here: PBMCs, sampled from a glioma patient whose treatment included an IDH1 peptide vaccine. The receptor source for this set is a man aged 45-65 years with glioma.

The V call is TRBV10-1, the J call TRBJ2-7; D may match TRBD1 or TRBD2 (7 bases each). CDR1 is WNHNN, CDR2 SYGVQD, per germline (reference sequence). The CDR3 sequence is 14 residues long. V lost 8 bases, J lost 2 bases, and 16 bases lay in between. Here the CDR3 DNA reads TGCGCCAGCCGGGGGGACAGAGACCCCTACGAGCAGTACTTC. The encoded protein is CASRGDRDPYEQYF.

Concerning this clone: Sequence at one end of the junction differs from germline and may be a read error. The genes are TRBV6-5 and TRBJ1-2; no firm D call. CDR3 size: 11 residues. CDR1 and CDR2 (germline): MNHEY, SVGAGI. CDR3 in amino acids: CASRFGPVLFF. DNA for the CDR3: TGTGCCAGCAGGTTCGGACCCGTCCTATTCTTC.

This clone has only one observation. The rearrangement joins TRBV6-4 to TRBJ2-2; 9 bases match TRBD1. CDR3 length equals 17 residues. V lost 1 base and J lost 4; bases outside the gene matches: 7. Germline CDR1 MRHNA, CDR2 SNTAGT. This CDR3 reads CASSDWGTGSSTGELFF. CDR3 DNA: TGTGCCAGCAGTGACTGGGGGACAGGGTCGAGCACCGGGGAGCTGTTTTTT.

V gene TRBV2 combines with J gene TRBJ2-5; D is possibly TRBD1 (5 bases). Germline V lookup: CDR1 SNHLY, CDR2 FYNNEI. The CDR3 length is 13 residues. V lost 4 bases and J lost 1, with 7 bases in between. CDR3 DNA sequence: TGTGCCAGCAGTGTAGGGGTCCAAGAGACCCAGTACTTC. It codes for CASSVGVQETQYF.

V is TRBV5-5 and J is TRBJ2-2, with 7 positions matching TRBD2. V lost 3 bases, J lost 5 bases, and 4 bases stayed unmatched. This CDR3 is built from 14 residues. The V gene's germline CDR1 is SGHKS and CDR2 YYEKEE (reference sequence). CDR3 nucleotide sequence: TGTGCCAGCAGCTCACCGGGGGGAACCGGGGAGCTGTTTTTT. This encodes CASSSPGGTGELFF.

The chain employs TRBV4-1 and TRBJ2-5; TRBD1 agrees at 9 bases. Per germline, CDR1 MGHRA and CDR2 YSYEKL. CDR3 size: 18 residues. V dropped 0 bases and J dropped 5; count of bases not matched to a gene: 13. CDR3 bases: TGCGCCAGCAGCCAAGATAAGGACAGGGGCCACAGGGGGGAGACCCAGTACTTC. Amino acid sequence: CASSQDKDRGHRGETQYF.

This clone was observed a few times. The gene calls are TRBV30 and TRBJ1-5; 9 bases map to TRBD1. CDR1 GTSNPN and CDR2 SVGIG come from the germline V gene (reference sequence). The CDR3 covers 14 residues. With 5 bases clipped from V and 7 bases from J, the junction kept 9 bases outside the gene matches. For the CDR3, the DNA is TGTGCCTGGGCTGGACAGGGGTTGAAACAGCCCCAGCATTTT. Encoded protein: CAWAGQGLKQPQHF.

This clone was detected only once. V gene TRBV5-6 combines with J gene TRBJ2-5; the match to TRBD2 covers 9 bases. There are 16 residues in the CDR3. The J segment lost 1 base and the V segment lost 4 bases, leaving 8 bases of the junction unmatched. CDR1 SGHDT and CDR2 YYEEEE come from the germline V gene. CDR3 protein: CASSGTRLAAQETQYF. The CDR3 nucleotides read TGTGCCAGCAGCGGCACGCGACTAGCGGCCCAAGAGACCCAGTACTTC.

The CDR3 region has the DNA TGTGCCAGCAGAGGGACAGACCATAATTCACCCCTCCACTTT. Encoded protein: CASRGTDHNSPLHF. This rearrangement joins TRBV27 to TRBJ1-6; TRBD1 aligns across 7 bases. The CDR3 extends over 14 amino acids. V shed 6 bases and J 5 bases; nucleotides not matched to a gene: 4. CDR1 and CDR2 from the germline V gene are MNHEY and SMNVEV (reference sequence).

The chain recombines TRBV25-1 with TRBJ1-1, with a possible D match to TRBD1 (5 bases). Germline CDR1 is MGHDK and CDR2 is SYGVNS. V gave up 8 bases and J gave up 5 bases, with 15 bases separating them. This CDR3 region has 13 residues. This chain's CDR3 is CASGGRGLTEAFF. The CDR3 DNA follows: TGTGCCAGCGGAGGCCGGGGCCTTACTGAAGCTTTCTTT.

J is TRBJ1-1 and V is TRBV29-1; D gene ambiguous. The CDR3 spans 12 residues. V shed 7 bases and J shed 0 bases, with 9 bases lying between them. The germline V gene encodes CDR1 SQVTM and CDR2 ANQGSEA. Written as DNA, the CDR3 is TGCAGCGCTACCCTAATGAACACTGAAGCTTTCTTT. This encodes CSATLMNTEAFF. Variable domain in full (rest from reference TRBV29-1 and TRBJ1-1): SAVISQKPSRDICQRGTSLTIQCQVDSQVTMMFWYRQQPGQSLTLIATANQGSEATYESGFVIDKFPISRPNLTFSTLTVSNMSPEDSSIYLCSATLMNTEAFFGQGTRLTVV.

The chain carries TRBV5-6 and TRBJ1-2, with no clear D. The germline V gene has CDR1 SGHDT and CDR2 YYEEEE. V gave up 0 bases and J gave up 4 bases, with 10 bases separating them. CDR3 length equals 14 residues. This chain's CDR3 is CASSLVAETYGYTF. CDR3 DNA sequence: TGTGCCAGCAGCTTGGTTGCAGAGACCTATGGCTACACCTTC.

The chain joins TRBV11-2 to TRBJ1-5, with D hard to call. This CDR3 contains 14 residues. The ends were cut back, 3 bases at V and 6 bases at J, with 12 bases in the middle. The germline gives CDR1 SGHAT, CDR2 FQNNGV. In DNA, the CDR3 is TGTGCCAGCAGCTTGGGTTTCGCAGGTCAGCCCCAGCATTTT. Translated: CASSLGFAGQPQHF. Together with reference TRBV11-2 and TRBJ1-5, the CDR3 gives the full variable domain: EAGVAQSPRYKIIEKRQSVAFWCNPISGHATLYWYQQILGQGPKLLIQFQNNGVVDDSQLPKDRFSAERLKGVDSTLKIQPAKLEDSAVYLCASSLGFAGQPQHFGDGTRLSIL.

The J gene is TRBJ2-5, the V gene TRBV4-3; D might be TRBD1 or TRBD2, each matching 5 bases. V lost 3 bases, J lost 7 bases, and 12 bases lay in between. CDR1 and CDR2 from the germline V gene are LGHNA and YSLEER. The CDR3 runs to 13 residues. The CDR3 region has the DNA TGCGCCAGCAGCCAGCAGTGGGGGAGGACCCAGTACTTC. Its translation: CASSQQWGRTQYF.

The chain uses TRBV27 and TRBJ1-1; no clear D gene. The CDR3 runs 15 residues. Trimming stripped 3 bases from V and 1 base from J, with 12 bases between. CDR1 and CDR2 from the germline V gene are MNHEY and SMNVEV (reference sequence). The CDR3 bases are TGTGCCAGCAGTTTGGTAGGGTTGGGGAACACTGAAGCTTTCTTT. Its protein is CASSLVGLGNTEAFF.

The chain uses TRBV7-8 and TRBJ1-1; D is uncertain. Trimming removed 1 base from V and 9 bases from J, with 12 bases in between. This CDR3 has 13 amino acids. The germline CDR1 and CDR2 sequences are SGHVS and FQNEAQ. The chain's CDR3 is CASSLEGQNKAFF. CDR3 bases: TGTGCCAGCAGCTTAGAGGGCCAGAACAAAGCTTTCTTT.

This clone was observed a handful of times. The gene calls are TRBV5-6 and TRBJ1-5, with TRBD1 as a possible D gene (6 bases). The V gene lost 4 bases and the J gene lost 2 bases, with 7 bases spanning the gap. This CDR3 region has 13 residues. CDR1 is SGHDT, CDR2 YYEEEE, per germline. The CDR3 is CASSPGGNQPQHF. The CDR3 DNA is TGTGCCAGCAGCCCAGGGGGCAATCAGCCCCAGCATTTT. Based on the CDR3 plus reference TRBV5-6 and TRBJ1-5, the full variable domain is DAGVTQSPTHLIKTRGQQVTLRCSPKSGHDTVSWYQQALGQGPQFIFQYYEEEERQRGNFPDRFSGHQFPNYSSELNVNALLLGDSALYLCASSPGGNQPQHFGDGTRLSIL.

The chain has TRBV6-6 and TRBJ1-6; possible D gene TRBD1, 5 bases. This CDR3 spans 14 amino acids. V was clipped by 8 bases and J by 8 bases, with 16 bases between them. Germline CDR1 is MNHNY and CDR2 is SVGAGI (reference sequence). The CDR3 is CASSRTRGDSPLHF. The CDR3 region has the DNA TGTGCCAGCTCCCGGACCCGAGGGGATTCACCCCTCCACTTT.

The rearrangement links TRBV7-2 to TRBJ2-7; TRBD1 is a possible D gene (6 bases). V was pared by 0 bases and J by 8 bases, with 23 bases between. The CDR3 extends over 17 amino acids. Germline V gene data show CDR1 as SGHTA and CDR2 as FQGNSA. The CDR3 nucleotides are TGTGCCAGCAGCTTAGCCCTAGGGGGTCAGGGGAGTTGGAAGCAGTACTTC. Amino acid sequence: CASSLALGGQGSWKQYF.

CDR3 sequence reads: CASSVQTGTDEQFF. CDR3 DNA: TGTGCCAGCAGTGTACAAACCGGGACAGATGAGCAGTTCTTC. The genes are TRBV28 and TRBJ2-1; 7 bases line up with TRBD1. The CDR3 is made up of 14 amino acids. V dropped 5 bases and J dropped 8; count of bases not matched to a gene: 9. The germline CDR1 and CDR2 sequences are MDHEN and SYDVKM.

V is TRBV28 and J is TRBJ2-2, with D perhaps TRBD2 (6 bases). V shed 6 bases and J shed 7 bases, with 12 bases lying between them. The CDR3 is 13 residues long. Germline V gene data show CDR1 as MDHEN and CDR2 as SYDVKM. The chain's CDR3 is CASRRRESGELFF. The CDR3 coding sequence is TGTGCCAGCAGAAGGCGGGAAAGCGGGGAGCTGTTTTTT. Full variable domain (rest looked up from reference TRBV28 and TRBJ2-2): DVKVTQSSRYLVKRTGEKVFLECVQDMDHENMFWYRQDPGLGLRLIYFSYDVKMKEKGDIPEGYSVSREKKERFSLILESASTNQTSMYLCASRRRESGELFFGEGSRLTVL.

The chain is built from TRBV7-2 and TRBJ1-5; D might be TRBD1 (6 bases). V shed 1 base and J shed 6 bases, with 10 bases lying between them. Germline values: CDR1 SGHTA, CDR2 FQGNSA. The CDR3 extends over 14 amino acids. The CDR3 region has the DNA TGTGCCAGCAGCTTAGGGGGGCTGGGTCAGCCCCAGCATTTT. It translates to CASSLGGLGQPQHF.